The rows below give T cell receptor beta chains drawn from one sample of a study of T cells in localized non-small cell lung cancer. The table came from immunoSEQ multiplex PCR; TCRdb's copy has only in-frame clones and leaves some out. The sample lists 1,700 or so clones, approximately 22% occurring once. The sequences come from normal lung tissue next to the tumor, collected before any cancer treatment. These receptors were collected from a woman aged 35 to 75 with stage I lung adenocarcinoma. Both conserved end residues are part of each CDR3. A D gene is named only where the DNA matches it firmly. Expanded clones get a size class; other rows say once, few or many, or leave the size out.

cdr3_nt cdr3_aa v_call clone_size d_call cdr3_length j_call
TGTGCCGCGACAGGGGAAGCTAACTATGGCTACACCTTC CAATGEANYGYTF TRBV30 NA TRBD1 13 TRBJ1-2
TGTGCCAGCAGCTTAATAGGGGGTGACGCTTCGGATGAGCAGTTCTTC CASSLIGGDASDEQFF TRBV11-3 large NA 16 TRBJ2-1
TGTGCCAGCAGCTTCCTAGCGCTCCTGGCAGATACGCAGTATTTT CASSFLALLADTQYF TRBV11-3 medium-sized NA 15 TRBJ2-3
TGTGCCAGCAGCGGCGGGGGGCCCTACAATGAGCAGTTCTTC CASSGGGPYNEQFF TRBV7-6 NA TRBD2 14 TRBJ2-1
TGTGCCAGCAGCGTAGCCTTCGGAGGGTACAATGAGCAGTTCTTC CASSVAFGGYNEQFF TRBV9 NA NA 15 TRBJ2-1
TGTGCCAGCAGTCCCCACGAAGGGGCGCGCCGGCGCAATCAGCCCCAGCATTTT CASSPHEGARRRNQPQHF TRBV28 NA NA 18 TRBJ1-5
TGTGCCAGCCGGGCCATCACCTTAACTTACAATGAGCAGTTCTTC CASRAITLTYNEQFF TRBV19 once NA 15 TRBJ2-1
TGCAGCGTTCGGCAGGGGGCTTCCTACGAGCAGTACTTC CSVRQGASYEQYF TRBV29-1 NA TRBD1 13 TRBJ2-7
TGTGCCAGTAGTATCGAGGAGAACACTGAAGCTTTCTTT CASSIEENTEAFF TRBV19 few NA 13 TRBJ1-1
TGTGCCAGTAGTATAGAAGCAGGGCCCTACGAGCAGTACTTC CASSIEAGPYEQYF TRBV19 NA NA 14 TRBJ2-7
TGTGCCAGCAGCGTATTGGGAGAGACCCAGTACTTC CASSVLGETQYF TRBV9 once NA 12 TRBJ2-5
TGTGCCAGTACCGGCCTTGGCCTTCGGTCTGGAAACACCATATATTTT CASTGLGLRSGNTIYF TRBV19 NA NA 16 TRBJ1-3
TGTGCCAGCAGCCCAGCCGGGACACTTAAGGGTGGCGGAAACACCATATATTTT CASSPAGTLKGGGNTIYF TRBV11-3 large NA 18 TRBJ1-3
TGTGCCAGCAGCTTAGTCCTAGCGGGGGGCACGAACACCGGGGAGCTGTTTTTT CASSLVLAGGTNTGELFF TRBV11-3 NA TRBD2 18 TRBJ2-2
TGCGCCAGCAGCCAGACAGGGGGGAACACTGAAGCTTTCTTT CASSQTGGNTEAFF TRBV1 medium-sized NA 14 TRBJ1-1
TGTGCCAGCAGCCGCAAGGCGGGGGCCCCCACCGGGGAGCTGTTTTTT CASSRKAGAPTGELFF TRBV7-5 few NA 16 TRBJ2-2
TGTGCCAGCAGGGAACAGGGGGCAAACTATGGCTACACCTTC CASREQGANYGYTF TRBV11-3 medium-sized TRBD1 14 TRBJ1-2
TGTGCCAGCAGCCTGGGAATGCGGGGGGGCATGGAAGATACGCAGTATTTT CASSLGMRGGMEDTQYF TRBV7-6 NA TRBD2 17 TRBJ2-3
TGTGCCAGCGCGACAGAGGAAGGCTATGGCTACACCTTC CASATEEGYGYTF TRBV6-8 NA NA 13 TRBJ1-2
TGTGCCAGCAGCTTTAGGGAGTTGAATGAAAAACTGTTTTTT CASSFRELNEKLFF TRBV11-3 large NA 14 TRBJ1-4
TGTGCCAGCAGTCGGACAGGGGGCGACCAGCCCCAGCATTTT CASSRTGGDQPQHF TRBV6-8 NA TRBD1 14 TRBJ1-5
TGTGCCAGCAGAATGTTTACAGGGATAAATTCACCCCTCCACTTT CASRMFTGINSPLHF TRBV11-3 NA NA 15 TRBJ1-6
TGTGCCAGCAGCCAGCCGGGACTAGCCATTCGCAATGAGCAGTTCTTC CASSQPGLAIRNEQFF TRBV14 few TRBD2 16 TRBJ2-1
TGTGCCAGCAGGCTGGGACAGGGGATTGAAAAACTGTTTTTT CASRLGQGIEKLFF TRBV28 NA TRBD1 14 TRBJ1-4
TGCAGCGCTGTAAGCGGGACTGCTTACAATGAGCAGTTCTTC CSAVSGTAYNEQFF TRBV29-1 NA TRBD2 14 TRBJ2-1
TGTGCCAGCAGTTTTTGGGCTAGCCCAAATTTGAATGAGCAGTTCTTC CASSFWASPNLNEQFF TRBV28 medium-sized NA 16 TRBJ2-1
TGCGCCAGCAGCCACTTTTTAAGTGACGGGGTCTACACCTTC CASSHFLSDGVYTF TRBV4-1 medium-sized NA 14 TRBJ1-2
TGTGCCAGCAGCTTACACCCTACTGGAAACACCATATATTTT CASSLHPTGNTIYF TRBV11-3 few NA 14 TRBJ1-3
TGTGCCAGCAGCGTTGGACTAGCGGCGACAGATACGCAGTATTTT CASSVGLAATDTQYF TRBV9 large TRBD2 15 TRBJ2-3
TGCGCCAGCAGCCCCCCCTCAGGGGGGAGGTACACTGAAGCTTTCTTT CASSPPSGGRYTEAFF TRBV4-1 NA TRBD1 16 TRBJ1-1
TGTGCCAGTGAGCGACCGACTCAAGAGACCCAGTACTTC CASERPTQETQYF TRBV28 few NA 13 TRBJ2-5
TGTGCCAGCAGTTACGGGTGGGGGGGTGAGTTCTTC CASSYGWGGEFF TRBV6-8 NA TRBD2 12 TRBJ2-1
TGTGCCAGCACCCCGGCGGTACCTAAAAAGTACCACGAGCAGTACTTC CASTPAVPKKYHEQYF TRBV25-1 NA NA 16 TRBJ2-7
TGTGCCAGCAGGCCACAGGGAGAAACTAATGAAAAACTGTTTTTT CASRPQGETNEKLFF TRBV6-8 NA NA 15 TRBJ1-4
TGTGCCTGTAGAGGGGAGTATAATTCACCCCTCCACTTT CACRGEYNSPLHF TRBV30 NA NA 13 TRBJ1-6
TGTGCCAGCAGCTTGGCCACACAGGGGAACACTGAAGCTTTCTTT CASSLATQGNTEAFF TRBV11-3 few NA 15 TRBJ1-1
TGTGCCAGCAGCTTCACAGGGGGCAAGTGGGCCGGGGAGCTGTTTTTT CASSFTGGKWAGELFF TRBV11-3 NA TRBD1 16 TRBJ2-2
TGTGCCAGCAGCTCCGGGAGGCACTTCGACAATGAGCAGTTCTTC CASSSGRHFDNEQFF TRBV28 NA TRBD2 15 TRBJ2-1
TGTGCCAGTAGCCTCGACAGGGGCGTCGGGGAGCTGTTTTTT CASSLDRGVGELFF TRBV19 few TRBD1 14 TRBJ2-2
TGTGCCAGCAGTTTGGCAGCTAACCTTGCAACTAATGAAAAACTGTTTTTT CASSLAANLATNEKLFF TRBV28 NA NA 17 TRBJ1-4
TGTGCCAGCAGTTCGCTGCCCGCAGAGACCCAGTACTTC CASSSLPAETQYF TRBV6-8 NA NA 13 TRBJ2-5
TGCGCCAGCAGCTTAGGGGGCGCGGGGGAAAAACTGTTTTTT CASSLGGAGEKLFF TRBV5-1 NA TRBD1 14 TRBJ1-4
TGTGCCAGCAGCTTTCGGGGCCCCCAAGAGACCCAGTACTTC CASSFRGPQETQYF TRBV11-3 few NA 14 TRBJ2-5
TGTGCCAGCAGACTAAGACAGGGGGCTAGCAATCAGCCCCAGCATTTT CASRLRQGASNQPQHF TRBV6-8 few TRBD1 16 TRBJ1-5
TGTGCCAGCAGCTACCGACAGGGGGCCTACGAGCAGTACTTC CASSYRQGAYEQYF TRBV11-3 few TRBD1 14 TRBJ2-7